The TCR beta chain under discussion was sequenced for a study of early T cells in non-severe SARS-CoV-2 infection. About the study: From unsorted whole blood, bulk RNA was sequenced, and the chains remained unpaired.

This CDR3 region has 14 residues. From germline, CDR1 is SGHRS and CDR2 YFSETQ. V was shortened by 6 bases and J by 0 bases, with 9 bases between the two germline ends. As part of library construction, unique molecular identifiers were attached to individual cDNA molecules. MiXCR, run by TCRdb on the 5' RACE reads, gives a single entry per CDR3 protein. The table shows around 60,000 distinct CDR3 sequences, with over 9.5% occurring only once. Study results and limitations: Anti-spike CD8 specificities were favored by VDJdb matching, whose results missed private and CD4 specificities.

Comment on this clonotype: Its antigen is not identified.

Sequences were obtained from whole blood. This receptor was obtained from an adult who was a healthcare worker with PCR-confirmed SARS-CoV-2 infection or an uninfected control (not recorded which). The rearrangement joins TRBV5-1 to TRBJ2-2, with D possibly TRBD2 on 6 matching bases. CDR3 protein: CASTSGANTGELFF. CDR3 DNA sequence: TGCGCCAGCACCTCGGGGGCGAACACCGGGGAGCTGTTTTTT.